The 5 T cell receptor beta chains presented below share a single source sample, sequenced in a study of PD-1 blockade in mismatch repair-deficient tumors (dated by TCRdb to 2015 to 2018). Receptor libraries were prepared by the immunoSEQ multiplex PCR assay. TCRdb obtained this table from immuneACCESS and retained in-frame rearrangements with V and J assigned. These tables miss some clones; where compared with another copy, unresolved V genes account for less than half of the shortfall, and the remainder is unexplained. In all, the sample holds roughly 120,000 clones, and about 80% of those were seen once. The top ten clones comprise 4% to 6% of the sample. The sample here was peripheral blood, taken 60 weeks after starting pembrolizumab. Receptor source: an adult with mismatch repair-deficient cancer.

This clone was seen a handful of times. The chain joins TRBV5-1 to TRBJ2-5; D is possibly TRBD2 (6 bases). Trimming removed 0 bases from V and 1 base from J, with 7 bases in between. The CDR3 spans 14 residues. Germline CDR1 reads SGHRS; CDR2 reads YFSETQ. Here the CDR3 DNA reads TGCGCCAGCAGCTTGGAACTAGCCCAAGAGACCCAGTACTTC. Translating it yields CASSLELAQETQYF.

Here the CDR3 DNA reads TGTGCCAGCAGCTCCACAGGGGCGGGCACTGAAGCTTTCTTT. This translates into CASSSTGAGTEAFF. This chain uses TRBV11-3 with TRBJ1-1, with 7 positions matching TRBD1. From germline, CDR1 is SGHNT and CDR2 YENEEA. The CDR3 is 14 residues long. V lost 4 bases, J lost 4 bases, and 6 bases stayed unmatched. The complete variable domain, with remaining parts taken from reference TRBV11-3 and TRBJ1-1, reads EAGVVQSPRYKIIEKKQPVAFWCNPISGHNTLYWYLQNLGQGPELLIRYENEEAVDDSQLPKDRFSAERLKGVDSTLKIQPAELGDSAVYLCASSSTGAGTEAFFGQGTRLTVV.

The chain is built from TRBV6-5 and TRBJ2-1; maybe TRBD2 (6 bases). Per the germline V gene, CDR1 is MNHEY and CDR2 is SVGAGI. The V and J ends lost 4 bases and 7 bases respectively, with 20 bases between them. This CDR3 has 16 residues. The DNA for the CDR3 is TGTGCCAGCAGTTTTCAAATCGGGAGAGGGTGGAATGAGCAGTTCTTC. Translated, it gives CASSFQIGRGWNEQFF.

As DNA, the CDR3 is TGTGCCACCAGCAGAGTTCGAGCGGGAGTTACCGAGCAGTACTTC. It yields the protein CATSRVRAGVTEQYF. The rearrangement uses TRBV15 and TRBJ2-7, with TRBD2 identical over 8 bases. With 1 base clipped from V and 6 bases from J, the junction kept 8 bases outside the gene matches. CDR3 length: 15 amino acids. CDR1 is LNHNV and CDR2 is YYDKDF in the germline V gene (reference sequence).

The CDR3 nucleotides read TGTGCCAGCTCTGAGGGGGGGGTAAGCGAGCAGTACTTC. It translates to CASSEGGVSEQYF. The rearrangement joins TRBV6-5 to TRBJ2-7, with a tentative D call TRBD2 (7 bases). The germline V gene encodes CDR1 MNHEY and CDR2 SVGAGI. The CDR3 is 13 residues long. The ends were cut back, 8 bases at V and 6 bases at J, with 17 bases in the middle.